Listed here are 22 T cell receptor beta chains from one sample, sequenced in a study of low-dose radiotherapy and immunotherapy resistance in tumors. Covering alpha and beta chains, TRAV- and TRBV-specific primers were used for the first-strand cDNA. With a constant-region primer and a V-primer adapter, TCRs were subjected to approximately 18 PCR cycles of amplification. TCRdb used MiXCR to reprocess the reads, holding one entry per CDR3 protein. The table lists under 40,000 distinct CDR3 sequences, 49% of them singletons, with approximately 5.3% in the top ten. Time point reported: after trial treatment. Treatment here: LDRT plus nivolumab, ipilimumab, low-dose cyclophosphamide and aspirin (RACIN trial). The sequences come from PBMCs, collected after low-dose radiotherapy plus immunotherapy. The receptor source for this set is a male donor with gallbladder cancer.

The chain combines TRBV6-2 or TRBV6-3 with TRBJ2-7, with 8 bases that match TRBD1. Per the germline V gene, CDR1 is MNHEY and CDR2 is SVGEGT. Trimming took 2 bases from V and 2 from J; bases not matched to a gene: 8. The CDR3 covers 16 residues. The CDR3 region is CASSYTRDRNPYEQYF. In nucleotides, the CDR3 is TGTGCCAGCAGTTACACAAGGGACAGGAACCCCTACGAGCAGTACTTC.

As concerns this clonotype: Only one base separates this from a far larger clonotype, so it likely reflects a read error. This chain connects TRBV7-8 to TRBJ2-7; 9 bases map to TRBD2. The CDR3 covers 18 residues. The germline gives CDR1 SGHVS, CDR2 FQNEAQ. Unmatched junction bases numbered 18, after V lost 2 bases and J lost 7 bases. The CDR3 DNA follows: TGTGCCAGCAGCTTACCCCGGCGGCTAGCGGGGTCTCGGAATGAGCAGTACTTC. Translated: CASSLPRRLAGSRNEQYF.

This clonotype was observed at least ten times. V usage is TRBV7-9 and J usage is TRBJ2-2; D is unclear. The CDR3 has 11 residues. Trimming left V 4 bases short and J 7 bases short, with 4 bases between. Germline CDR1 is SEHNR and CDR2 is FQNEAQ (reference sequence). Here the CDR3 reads CASSSGGELFF. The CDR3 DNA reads TGTGCCAGCAGCTCTGGCGGGGAGCTGTTTTTT. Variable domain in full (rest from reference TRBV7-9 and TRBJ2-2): DTGVSQNPRHKITKRGQNVTFRCDPISEHNRLYWYRQTLGQGPEFLTYFQNEAQLEKSRLLSDRFSAERPKGSFSTLEIQRTEQGDSAMYLCASSSGGELFFGEGSRLTVL.

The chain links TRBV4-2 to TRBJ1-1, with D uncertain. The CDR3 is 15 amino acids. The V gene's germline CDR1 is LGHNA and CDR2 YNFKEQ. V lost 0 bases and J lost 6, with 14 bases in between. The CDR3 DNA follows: TGTGCCAGCAGCCAAGAACGAAGGCCCCCAGCTGAAGCTTTCTTT. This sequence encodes CASSQERRPPAEAFF.

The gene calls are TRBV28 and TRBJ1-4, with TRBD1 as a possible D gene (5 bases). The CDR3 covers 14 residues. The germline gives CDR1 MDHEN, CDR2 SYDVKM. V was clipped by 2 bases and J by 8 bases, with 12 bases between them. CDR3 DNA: TGTGCCAGCAGTTTAGTCAGGGATAAGGAAAAACTGTTTTTT. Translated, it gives CASSLVRDKEKLFF.

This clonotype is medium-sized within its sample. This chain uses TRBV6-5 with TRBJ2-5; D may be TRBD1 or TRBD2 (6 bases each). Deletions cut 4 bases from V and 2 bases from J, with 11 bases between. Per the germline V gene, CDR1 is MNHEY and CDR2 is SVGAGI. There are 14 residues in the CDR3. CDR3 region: CASSFRGQQETQYF. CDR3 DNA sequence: TGTGCCAGCAGTTTCCGGGGGCAGCAAGAGACCCAGTACTTC.

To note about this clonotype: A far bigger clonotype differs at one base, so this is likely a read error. The CDR3 DNA sequence: TGCGCCACCTCCCCGGAGGGACGAGCCGAGCAGTTCTTC. It codes for CATSPEGRAEQFF. The chain is built from TRBV10-1 and TRBJ2-1; possible D gene TRBD2, 6 bases. CDR1 WNHNN and CDR2 SYGVQD come from the germline V gene (reference sequence). The germline V and J ends were trimmed by 10 bases and 10 bases, with 20 bases remaining between them. CDR3 size: 13 residues.

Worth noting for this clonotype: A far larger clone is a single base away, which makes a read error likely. The CDR3: CASSDPTGVGGQPQHF. The DNA of the CDR3 is TGTGCCAGCAGTGACCCGACAGGGGTCGGTGGTCAGCCCCAGCATTTT. This chain connects TRBV6-1 to TRBJ1-5, with 8 bases fitting TRBD1. CDR3 size: 16 residues. Germline lookup yields CDR1 MNHNS and CDR2 SASEGT. Trimming at V came to 3 bases and at J to 6 bases, leaving 10 bases not matched to a gene.

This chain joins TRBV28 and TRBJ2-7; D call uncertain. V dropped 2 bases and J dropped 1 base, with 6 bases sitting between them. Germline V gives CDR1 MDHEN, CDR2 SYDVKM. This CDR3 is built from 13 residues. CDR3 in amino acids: CASSLPGSYEQYF. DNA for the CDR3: TGTGCCAGCAGTTTACCCGGATCCTACGAGCAGTACTTC.

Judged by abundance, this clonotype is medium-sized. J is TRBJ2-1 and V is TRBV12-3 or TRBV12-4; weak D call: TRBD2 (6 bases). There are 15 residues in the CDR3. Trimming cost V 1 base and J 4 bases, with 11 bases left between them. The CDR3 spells CASSLGRGTYNEQFF. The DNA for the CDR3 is TGTGCCAGCAGTTTAGGGCGCGGGACTTACAATGAGCAGTTCTTC.

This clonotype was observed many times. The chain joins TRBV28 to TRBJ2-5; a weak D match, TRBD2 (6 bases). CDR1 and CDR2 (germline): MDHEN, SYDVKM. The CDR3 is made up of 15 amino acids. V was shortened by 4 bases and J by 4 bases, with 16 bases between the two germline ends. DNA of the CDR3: TGTGCCAGCAGTTCTCAAAGGGGAGGATTAGAGACCCAGTACTTC. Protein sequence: CASSSQRGGLETQYF.

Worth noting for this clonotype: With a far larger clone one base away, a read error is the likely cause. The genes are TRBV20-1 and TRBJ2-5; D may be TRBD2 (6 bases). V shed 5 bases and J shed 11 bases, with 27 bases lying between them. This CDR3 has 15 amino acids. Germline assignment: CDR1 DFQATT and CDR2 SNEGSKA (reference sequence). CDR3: CSASRLGSSYNEQYF. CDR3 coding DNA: TGCAGTGCTTCCCGACTAGGGAGCTCCTACAATGAGCAGTACTTC.

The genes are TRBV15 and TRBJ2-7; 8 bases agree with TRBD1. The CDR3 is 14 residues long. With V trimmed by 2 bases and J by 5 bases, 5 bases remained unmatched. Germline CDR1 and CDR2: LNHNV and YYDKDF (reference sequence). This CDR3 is CATSRQGAINEQYF. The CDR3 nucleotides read TGTGCCACCAGCAGACAGGGGGCGATTAACGAGCAGTACTTC. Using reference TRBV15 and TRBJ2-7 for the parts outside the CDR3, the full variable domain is DAMVIQNPRYQVTQFGKPVTLSCSQTLNHNVMYWYQQKSSQAPKLLFHYYDKDFNNEADTPDNFQSRRPNTSFCFLDIRSPGLGDTAMYLCATSRQGAINEQYFGPGTRLTVT.

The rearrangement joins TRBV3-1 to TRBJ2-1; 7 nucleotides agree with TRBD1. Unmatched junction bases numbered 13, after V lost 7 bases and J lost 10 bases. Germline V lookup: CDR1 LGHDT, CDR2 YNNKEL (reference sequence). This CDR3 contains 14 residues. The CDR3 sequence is CASMPDRDLGEQFF. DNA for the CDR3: TGTGCCAGCATGCCCGACAGGGATTTGGGGGAGCAGTTCTTC.

The CDR3 is CASSLLGRREDTQYF. CDR3 nucleotide sequence: TGTGCCAGCAGCTTACTTGGCCGTCGCGAAGATACGCAGTATTTT. The chain employs TRBV11-3 and TRBJ2-3; D remains unclear. The CDR3 totals 15 residues. Trimming shortened V by 2 bases and J by 5 bases, and 14 bases separated the two germline ends. CDR1 is SGHNT, CDR2 YENEEA, per germline.

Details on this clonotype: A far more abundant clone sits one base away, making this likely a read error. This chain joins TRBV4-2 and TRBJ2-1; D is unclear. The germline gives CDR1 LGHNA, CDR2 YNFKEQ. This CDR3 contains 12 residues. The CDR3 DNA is TGTGCCAGCAGCTTGTCCCACAATCAGCAGTTCTTC. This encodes CASSLSHNQQFF.

The CDR3 is CASSLDRFTSYEQYF. The CDR3 nucleotides are TGCGCCAGCAGCTTGGACAGGTTCACCTCCTACGAGCAGTACTTC. The V and J genes are TRBV5-1 and TRBJ2-7; TRBD1 is a possible D gene (5 bases). With 0 bases removed from V and 0 bases from J, the gap between germline ends came to 10 bases. This CDR3 has 15 residues. Germline assignment: CDR1 SGHRS and CDR2 YFSETQ.

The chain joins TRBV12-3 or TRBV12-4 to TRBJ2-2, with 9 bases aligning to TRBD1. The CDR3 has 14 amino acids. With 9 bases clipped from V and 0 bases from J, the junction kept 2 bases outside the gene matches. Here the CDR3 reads CASRTGANTGELFF. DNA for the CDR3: TGTGCCAGTCGGACAGGGGCGAACACCGGGGAGCTGTTTTTT.

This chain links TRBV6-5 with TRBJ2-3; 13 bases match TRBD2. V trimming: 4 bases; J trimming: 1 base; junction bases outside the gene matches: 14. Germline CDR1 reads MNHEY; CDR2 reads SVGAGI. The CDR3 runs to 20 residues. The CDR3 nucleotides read TGTGCCAGCAGTTCCTCCAGATGGACTAGCGGGGGACTAGGCACAGATACGCAGTATTTT. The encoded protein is CASSSSRWTSGGLGTDTQYF.

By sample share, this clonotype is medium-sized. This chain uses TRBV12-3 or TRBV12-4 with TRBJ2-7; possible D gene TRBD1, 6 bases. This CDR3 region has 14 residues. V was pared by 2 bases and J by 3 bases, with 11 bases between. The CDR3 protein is CASSLRDKSYEQYF. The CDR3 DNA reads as TGTGCCAGCAGTTTAAGGGACAAAAGCTACGAGCAGTACTTC.

The CDR3 DNA sequence: TGTGCCAGCAGCGCTCGACAGGGGTATGAGACCCAGTACTTC. This gives the protein CASSARQGYETQYF. This chain joins TRBV7-2 and TRBJ2-5; 8 positions agree with TRBD1. Germline CDR1 and CDR2: SGHTA and FQGNSA. The V segment lost 5 bases and the J segment 5 bases; nucleotides outside the gene matches: 7. The CDR3 extends over 14 amino acids. Using reference TRBV7-2 and TRBJ2-5 for the parts outside the CDR3, the full variable domain is GAGVSQSPSNKVTEKGKDVELRCDPISGHTALYWYRQSLGQGLEFLIYFQGNSAPDKSGLPSDRFSAERTGGSVSTLTIQRTQQEDSAVYLCASSARQGYETQYFGPGTRLLVL.

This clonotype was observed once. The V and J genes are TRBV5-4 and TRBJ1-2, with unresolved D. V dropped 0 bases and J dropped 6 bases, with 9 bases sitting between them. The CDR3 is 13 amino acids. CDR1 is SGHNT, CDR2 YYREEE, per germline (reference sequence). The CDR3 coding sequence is TGTGCCAGCAGCTTGGCGGGGAGGGATGGCTACACCTTC. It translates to CASSLAGRDGYTF.